The present entry profiles one T cell receptor (beta chain) with its context. Participant-given clinical history determined each cohort assignment. The data stem from a study of blood T cell repertoires in COVID-19. Study background: Samples taken during acute and convalescent COVID-19 were collected in the United States, Italy and Spain. PBMCs, B-cell-depleted T cells, or T cells were the source of the cDNA or gDNA that made up the material.

Source study methods: Nucleated cell number was recorded as an estimate derived from reference gene primer amplification. Produced via immunoSEQ multiplex PCR; TCRdb's table is partial and in-frame only. The D gene and trimming were derived from the DNA, and the V and J assignments and clone size from that table. The sample lists over 250,000 clones, approximately 85% occurring once. This CDR3 is 12 amino acids long. Germline V gene lookup returns CDR1 ENHRY and CDR2 SYGVKD. Trimming cost V 0 bases and J 5 bases, with 5 bases left between them. Sequenced material: PBMCs or T cells enriched from blood (not recorded which). This clonotype was obtained from a woman aged 25 to 39 who had recovered from COVID-19. The rearrangement joins TRBV10-3 to TRBJ2-7; D is unresolved. The CDR3 loop is CAISESGDEQYF. In nucleotides, the CDR3 is TGTGCCATCAGTGAGTCGGGCGACGAGCAGTACTTC.